The 13 T cell receptor beta chains given below trace back to one sample, sequenced in a study of blood T cell repertoires in COVID-19. This table comes from immunoSEQ multiplex PCR, and its TCRdb copy is limited to in-frame clones, with some not included. The table shows approximately 440,000 clones, with roughly 90% occurring only once. Sequenced sample: PBMCs or T cells enriched from blood (not recorded which). These receptors came from a woman between 18 and 29 years old who had recovered from COVID-19.

This chain links TRBV4-1 with TRBJ2-6; D is perhaps TRBD2 (5 bases). The germline V and J ends were trimmed by 4 bases and 0 bases, with 10 bases remaining between them. The length of the CDR3 is 16 residues. CDR1 MGHRA and CDR2 YSYEKL come from the germline V gene. CDR3 sequence: CASSLTGSSGANVLTF. DNA for the CDR3: TGCGCCAGCAGCCTGACGGGAAGCTCTGGGGCCAACGTCCTGACTTTC.

The chain recombines TRBV6-5 with TRBJ2-7, with 8 bases fitting TRBD2. Germline V lookup: CDR1 MNHEY, CDR2 SVGAGI. The CDR3 has 15 residues. J gave up 0 bases and V 2 bases, and 3 bases lay outside the gene matches. CDR3 coding DNA: TGTGCCAGCAGTTACGAGCGGGGGTTCTCCTACGAGCAGTACTTC. This encodes CASSYERGFSYEQYF.

The chain is built from TRBV9 and TRBJ2-2; TRBD2 aligns across 9 bases. Germline CDR1 and CDR2: SGDLS and YYNGEE. J lost 6 bases, V lost 0 bases, and 6 bases had no gene match. The CDR3 runs 16 residues. This CDR3 is CASSVDRAGGPGELFF. In nucleotides, the CDR3 is TGTGCCAGCAGCGTAGACCGGGCGGGGGGGCCCGGGGAGCTGTTTTTT.

This sequence joins TRBV5-1 and TRBJ1-2, with TRBD1 as a possible D gene (6 bases). The CDR3 loop spans 15 amino acids. Trimming cost V 7 bases and J 6 bases, with 22 bases left between them. CDR1 is SGHRS and CDR2 is YFSETQ in the germline V gene. The CDR3 nucleotides are TGCGCCAGCTCCTATCCCGTCGGGGGGGCCGATGGCTACACCTTC. Translated, it gives CASSYPVGGADGYTF.

This rearrangement joins TRBV5-1 to TRBJ2-5, with a possible D match to TRBD2 (6 bases). Germline loops: CDR1 SGHRS, CDR2 YFSETQ. The V and J ends lost 4 bases and 3 bases respectively, with 19 bases between them. The CDR3 consists of 16 residues. CDR3 protein: CASSPRRAGVEETQYF. The DNA for the CDR3 is TGCGCCAGCAGCCCCCGGAGGGCAGGTGTCGAAGAGACCCAGTACTTC.

The chain employs TRBV28 and TRBJ2-4; D gene ambiguous. V lost 5 bases, J lost 3 bases, and 11 bases lay in between. This CDR3 has 14 amino acids. CDR1 is MDHEN, CDR2 SYDVKM, per germline. The CDR3 region has the DNA TGTGCCAGCAGTCCCTTTCCAGGCAAAAACATTCAGTACTTC. As protein: CASSPFPGKNIQYF.

The chain links TRBV2 to TRBJ2-3; tentatively, D is TRBD2 (5 bases). Deletions cut 6 bases from V and 6 bases from J, with 10 bases between. Germline V gene lookup returns CDR1 SNHLY and CDR2 FYNNEI. The CDR3 spans 12 residues. Written as DNA, the CDR3 is TGTGCCAGCAGGGAGGAGGTGGATACGCAGTATTTT. It codes for CASREEVDTQYF.

This chain connects TRBV5-4 to TRBJ2-5; 11 positions agree with TRBD2. This CDR3 has 14 residues. The V gene end was trimmed by 6 bases and the J gene end by 3 bases; junction bases not matched to a gene: 4. Germline CDR1 reads SGHNT; CDR2 reads YYREEE (reference sequence). CDR3: CASTPSGGKETQYF. In DNA, the CDR3 is TGTGCCAGCACCCCTAGCGGGGGGAAAGAGACCCAGTACTTC.

This chain uses TRBV7-9 with TRBJ2-3, with 9 bases fitting TRBD1. CDR1 and CDR2 (germline): SEHNR, FQNEAQ (reference sequence). The CDR3 contains 13 residues. The J segment lost 9 bases and the V segment lost 4 bases, leaving 5 bases of the junction unmatched. The CDR3 protein is CASSWTGDWTQYF. CDR3 nucleotides: TGTGCCAGCAGCTGGACAGGGGATTGGACGCAGTATTTT. Looking up the rest from reference TRBV7-9 and TRBJ2-3 gives the full variable domain: DTGVSQNPRHKITKRGQNVTFRCDPISEHNRLYWYRQTLGQGPEFLTYFQNEAQLEKSRLLSDRFSAERPKGSFSTLEIQRTEQGDSAMYLCASSWTGDWTQYFGPGTRLTVL.

There are a few counts of this clone. The chain is built from TRBV11-2 and TRBJ1-2; 8 bases are a match to TRBD1. The CDR3 loop spans 12 amino acids. V trimming: 4 bases; J trimming: 12 bases; junction bases outside the gene matches: 7. Germline-derived CDR1 and CDR2 are SGHAT and FQNNGV. CDR3 DNA: TGTGCCAGCAGCTACGACAGGGGTTTTCACACCTTC. Translated: CASSYDRGFHTF. Full variable domain (outside the CDR3, taken from reference TRBV11-2 and TRBJ1-2): EAGVAQSPRYKIIEKRQSVAFWCNPISGHATLYWYQQILGQGPKLLIQFQNNGVVDDSQLPKDRFSAERLKGVDSTLKIQPAKLEDSAVYLCASSYDRGFHTFGSGTRLTVV.

This clone was detected ten times or more. CDR3 sequence: CASSKGPPGQGRTEAFF. The DNA for the CDR3 is TGTGCCAGCAGCAAAGGGCCTCCGGGACAGGGGAGGACTGAAGCTTTCTTT. V is TRBV21-1 and J is TRBJ1-1; the table assigns TRBD1, which was not confirmed against the DNA. TRBV21-1 is noted as a pseudogene. The CDR3 has 17 residues.

This clone was seen just once. The V and J genes are TRBV19 and TRBJ1-1, with TRBD1 matching 9 bases. There are 16 residues in the CDR3. Per germline, CDR1 LNHDA and CDR2 SQIVND (reference sequence). The V segment lost 5 bases and the J segment 0 bases; nucleotides outside the gene matches: 7. The CDR3 spells CASSSRTGALNTEAFF. The CDR3 coding sequence is TGTGCCAGTAGTTCCAGGACAGGGGCCCTGAACACTGAAGCTTTCTTT.

This clone has a single count. The rearrangement links TRBV2 to TRBJ2-1, with 9 nucleotides matching TRBD2. Per the germline V gene, CDR1 is SNHLY and CDR2 is FYNNEI. The CDR3 runs 20 residues. Trimming removed 3 bases from V and 4 bases from J; junction bases left unmatched: 19. Written as DNA, the CDR3 is TGTGCCAGCAGTGACCCCCGAGCGGGGGGTGTCCTCCGGCCTTACAATGAGCAGTTCTTC. Protein: CASSDPRAGGVLRPYNEQFF.